This paragraph reports one TCR beta chain. This receptor's antigen is unknown. No base quality information exists; no much larger clone differs at one position. The data stem from a study of T cell responses to AZD1222 COVID-19 vaccine (dated by TCRdb to about 2021). Concerning the study at large: Because spike-specific TCR depth and breadth did not differ between the two schedules, AZD1222 recipients who got a second dose at roughly 4 weeks were pooled with those who got a second dose at roughly 12 weeks. Enrollment into the trials was organized by age into subgroups of 18-55, 56-69 and 70-plus years, and those subgroups contained roughly 140, 27 and 60 TCR-sequenced participants, respectively. TCR sequencing was performed for about 250 trial participants, of whom about 200 were given two doses of AZD1222 and around 25 were given two doses of MenACWY control vaccine. What the research found in general, with its limitations: In the small 56-69-year group, the increase in depth fell short of significance, most likely because of low power. Vaccine-associated CD4 TCRs spanned the whole spike protein, with dominant responses in regions 160-218 and 743-854. Epitopes outside the regions mutated in the B.1.351 and B.1.1.7 variants were reportedly recognized by nearly half of the unique spike-specific TCRs. Conclusions about previously exposed vaccinees are limited because only a handful of AZD1222 recipients were SARS-CoV-2 seropositive at baseline. Most participants were white British and females outnumbered males, and the authors suggested that clonal diversity may have been underestimated. Because no day 14 peak-response samples were available, the repertoires could be characterized only after the peak T cell response. A significant rise in spike-specific TCR breadth and depth was observed after two AZD1222 doses relative to day 0 and relative to MenACWY recipients.

Including cysteine and phenylalanine, the CDR3 has 15 amino acids. Solely the CDR3 DNA is kept, with 45 bases framed from the first base. For CDR1 and CDR2, the germline V gene (reference sequence) lists LNHDA and SQIVND. Compared with germline, V lacks 5 bases and J lacks 8 bases; bases without a gene match: 10. The CDR3 regions of human TCRbeta chains were subjected to immunosequencing. The authors' analysis ran thus. TCRs in the repertoires were compared against a reference library of SARS-CoV-2-specific TCRs that had been generated with the MIRA antigen-specificity platform. Breadth was defined as the fraction of unique TCRs that were SARS-CoV-2-associated. Depth was defined as the fraction of total T cells that were SARS-CoV-2-associated. Each spike-specific TCR was assigned to its reactive spike region and to a CD4 or CD8 class using the MIRA data. Log10-transformed breadth and depth values were compared by one-way ANOVA with Sidak's multiple comparisons tests. In TCRdb, the immuneACCESS table is reduced to in-frame sequences with V and J assigned. These tables do not hold every clone; where another copy was compared, an unresolved V gene accounts for under half, and the others remain unexplained. That table gives V, J and clone size, and the DNA gave D and trimming. Recorded for this sample are some 130,000 clones; roughly 91% of them occurred a single time. Jointly, the top ten make up more than 8% of the sample.

The intended sense of this specimen's time point label: baseline before first vaccination. Vaccinee samples were obtained from the UK trials COV001 and COV002, which included a single-blind randomized controlled phase 2/3 trial of AZD1222 (ChAdOx1 nCoV-19) in healthy adults. For TCRbeta chain sequencing, PBMC samples from trial participants were taken at day 0 and at day 28 after the second dose. The receptor's source is an adult in good health. This chain joins TRBV19 to TRBJ1-4, and 8 bases in between align with TRBD1. The sequencing used peripheral blood, collected on day 0 of AZD1222 vaccination. The sequenced DNA is TGTGCCAGTAGTCTTTGGACAGGGAGAAACGAAAAACTGTTTTTT. This translates into CASSLWTGRNEKLFF. When the CDR3 is completed using the reference TRBV19 and TRBJ1-4 genes on either side, the full variable domain is DGGITQSPKYLFRKEGQNVTLSCEQNLNHDAMYWYRQDPGQGLRLIYYSQIVNDFQKGDIAEGYSVSREKKESFPLTVTSAQKNPTAFYLCASSLWTGRNEKLFFGSGTQLSVL.